A single sample is the source of the 20 T cell receptor beta chains below, sequenced in a study of identical twins. Via MiXCR, TCRdb re-called the 5' RACE reads, giving one row per CDR3 protein. Of 200,000 to 250,000 distinct CDR3 sequences in the sample, 7.5% are singletons; the top ten hold roughly 5%. The same sample was also studied in work on yellow fever vaccine responses in identical twins.

The sequencing input was CD8+ T cells sorted from blood. These receptors were obtained from a woman between 18 and 30 years old in good health.

There are a few counts of this clonotype. The chain recombines TRBV4-1 with TRBJ2-2; D uncertain. Looked up from germline, CDR1 is MGHRA and CDR2 is YSYEKL. This CDR3 has 15 residues. V was pared by 4 bases and J by 4 bases, with 13 bases between. This CDR3 reads CASSRWSRVTGELFF. DNA of the CDR3: TGCGCCAGCAGCCGATGGTCTCGAGTCACCGGGGAGCTGTTTTTT.

In its sample, this clonotype was seen many times. The chain joins TRBV9 to TRBJ2-7; 12 bases match TRBD1. Trimming cost V 0 bases and J 4 bases; bases outside gene matches: 17. The CDR3 is 20 amino acids. The V gene's germline CDR1 is SGDLS and CDR2 YYNGEE. The DNA for the CDR3 is TGTGCCAGCAGCGTAGCTACCGGGGACAGGGGGCTTCGGGGCCCTTACGAGCAGTACGTC. This sequence encodes CASSVATGDRGLRGPYEQYV.

This clonotype was detected only a few times. The chain uses TRBV5-1 and TRBJ2-7; D remains ambiguous. This CDR3 spans 11 amino acids. The V end was cut by 5 bases, the J end by 6 bases, with 9 bases between. In germline, CDR1 is SGHRS, CDR2 YFSETQ. CDR3 nucleotide sequence: TGCGCCAGCAGGGAAGGTCCCGAGCAGTACTTC. Translation gives CASREGPEQYF. Supplemented by reference TRBV5-1 and TRBJ2-7, the full variable domain reads KAGVTQTPRYLIKTRGQQVTLSCSPISGHRSVSWYQQTPGQGLQFLFEYFSETQRNKGNFPGRFSGRQFSNSRSEMNVSTLELGDSALYLCASREGPEQYFGPGTRLTVT.

There are a few counts of this clonotype. The J gene is TRBJ2-2, the V gene TRBV5-5; TRBD2 matches 13 bases. Germline assignment: CDR1 SGHKS and CDR2 YYEKEE (reference sequence). The J segment lost 7 bases and the V segment lost 5 bases, leaving 5 bases of the junction unmatched. The CDR3 runs to 15 residues. The CDR3: CASRPLAGGGGELFF. The CDR3 DNA follows: TGTGCCAGCAGACCACTAGCGGGAGGGGGCGGGGAGCTGTTTTTT.

About this clonotype itself: Just one base apart from a much larger clone, this may be a read error. This CDR3 is missing its conserved last phenylalanine or tryptophan, likely due to a read error. The chain links TRBV29-1 to TRBJ1-1; D remains ambiguous. Germline V gives CDR1 SQVTM, CDR2 ANQGSEA. Trimming left V 5 bases short and J 0 bases short, with 7 bases between. The CDR3 runs to 12 residues. The CDR3 region has the DNA TGCAGCGTTTTCCTTCTGAACACTGAAGCTTTCCTT. This translates into CSVFLLNTEAFL.

Many counts were recorded for this clonotype. This sequence joins TRBV12-3 or TRBV12-4 and TRBJ2-1; 9 bases line up with TRBD2. The ends lost 6 bases at V and 8 bases at J; junction bases unmatched: 11. The length of the CDR3 is 15 residues. This chain's CDR3 is CASRLTSGRDDEQFF. The CDR3 DNA sequence: TGTGCCAGCAGACTCACTAGCGGGCGGGACGATGAGCAGTTCTTC.

This clonotype was counted many times. The chain combines TRBV13 with TRBJ1-2, with TRBD1 matching 9 bases. The CDR3 extends over 14 amino acids. Trimming removed 0 bases from V and 8 bases from J; junction bases left unmatched: 4. CDR1 and CDR2 (germline): PRHDT, FYEKMQ (reference sequence). The CDR3: CASSLGQGAIGYTF. The CDR3 DNA sequence: TGTGCCAGCAGCTTAGGACAGGGGGCGATCGGCTACACCTTC.

This clonotype was found many times. The chain recombines TRBV9 with TRBJ1-6, with a weak D call TRBD1 (6 bases). The V gene lost 3 bases and the J gene lost 0 bases, with 7 bases spanning the gap. This CDR3 spans 15 amino acids. Germline CDR1 SGDLS, CDR2 YYNGEE. The CDR3 DNA reads as TGTGCCAGCAGCGAGACAGGCTCCTATAATTCACCCCTCCACTTT. Translated: CASSETGSYNSPLHF.

This clonotype was counted between two and nine times. The chain has TRBV20-1 and TRBJ1-6; the D is unclear. Per the germline V gene, CDR1 is DFQATT and CDR2 is SNEGSKA (reference sequence). V was shortened by 8 bases and J by 7 bases, with 21 bases between the two germline ends. This CDR3 has 15 residues. As DNA, the CDR3 is TGCAGTACTTCTCAGAGGACGCCCAGGAATTCACCCCTCCACTTT. It translates to CSTSQRTPRNSPLHF.

This clonotype showed up many times. V usage is TRBV20-1 and J usage is TRBJ1-1; D not resolved. Trimming removed 3 bases at V and 6 bases at J, with 14 bases between. Germline CDR1 reads DFQATT; CDR2 reads SNEGSKA (reference sequence). This CDR3 has 13 residues. CDR3 protein: CSASLRDGSEAFF. In nucleotides, the CDR3 is TGCAGTGCTAGTCTACGGGATGGGTCTGAAGCTTTCTTT.

This clonotype was recorded many times. V usage is TRBV7-9 and J usage is TRBJ1-1; D ambiguous. CDR1 SEHNR and CDR2 FQNEAQ come from the germline V gene (reference sequence). The CDR3 consists of 12 residues. The V gene lost 10 bases and the J gene lost 2 bases, with 11 bases spanning the gap. CDR3 sequence: CATGQTNTEAFF. The CDR3 region has the DNA TGTGCCACCGGGCAGACTAACACTGAAGCTTTCTTT.

In its sample, this clonotype was seen many times. V gene TRBV4-1 combines with J gene TRBJ2-1; a possible D gene is TRBD1 (6 bases). Germline CDR1 and CDR2: MGHRA and YSYEKL. The CDR3 is made up of 17 amino acids. Trimming stripped 0 bases from V and 2 bases from J, with 14 bases between. CDR3 protein: CASSQEAGDTTYNEQFF. The CDR3 DNA sequence: TGCGCCAGCAGCCAAGAGGCTGGGGACACCACCTACAATGAGCAGTTCTTC.

The rearrangement uses TRBV2 and TRBJ2-7, with D tentatively TRBD2 (5 bases). Deletions cut 5 bases from V and 4 bases from J, with 24 bases between. The germline CDR1 and CDR2 sequences are SNHLY and FYNNEI. The CDR3 runs to 17 residues. In DNA form, the CDR3 reads TGTGCCAGCAGTCCCCCCAGGCGGCTAGCTGTGGGGTACGAGCAGTACGTC. This encodes CASSPPRRLAVGYEQYV.

This clonotype appeared many times. The chain is built from TRBV20-1 and TRBJ2-7, with TRBD1 as a possible D gene (5 bases). V was pared by 0 bases and J by 3 bases, with 9 bases between. Germline CDR1 and CDR2: DFQATT and SNEGSKA (reference sequence). This CDR3 contains 13 residues. CDR3 sequence: CSARDSGHYEQYV. In nucleotides, the CDR3 is TGCAGTGCTAGAGATTCCGGACACTACGAGCAGTACGTC.

This clonotype occurred a few times. The rearrangement joins TRBV27 to TRBJ1-5; D is undetermined. CDR3 length: 14 amino acids. Trimming removed 1 base from V and 3 bases from J, with 7 bases in between. Germline loops: CDR1 MNHEY, CDR2 SMNVEV (reference sequence). The CDR3 loop reads CASSLYWPNQPQHF. The CDR3 region has the DNA TGTGCCAGCAGTTTATATTGGCCCAATCAGCCCCAGCATTTT.

The genes are TRBV2 and TRBJ1-3; D might be TRBD1 (6 bases). This CDR3 has 16 amino acids. Germline V CDR1 and CDR2: SNHLY, FYNNEI. Trimming left V 7 bases short and J 0 bases short, with 16 bases between. The CDR3 is CASTNNRESSGNTIYF. The CDR3 DNA sequence: TGTGCCAGCACCAATAACAGGGAAAGCTCTGGAAACACCATATATTTT.

This clonotype was seen more than once but under ten times. The V and J genes are TRBV7-6 and TRBJ2-5; 14 bases map to TRBD2. Germline lookup yields CDR1 SGHVS and CDR2 FNYEAQ. The junction had 11 bases not matched to a gene; V was cut back by 4 bases and J by 1 base. The CDR3 length is 19 residues. The CDR3 loop reads CASSSLGTSGSRRQETQYF. The CDR3 region has the DNA TGTGCCAGCAGCTCATTGGGGACTAGCGGGAGCAGACGCCAAGAGACCCAGTACTTC.

In this sample, this clonotype turned up a few times. This chain links TRBV7-6 with TRBJ2-5; 8 positions agree with TRBD1. V lost 1 base to trimming and J lost 1 base; unmatched junction nucleotides: 5. Germline assignment: CDR1 SGHVS and CDR2 FNYEAQ. This CDR3 has 16 residues. CDR3 region: CASSLETGEFQETQYF. In DNA form, the CDR3 reads TGTGCCAGCAGCTTAGAGACAGGGGAGTTCCAAGAGACCCAGTACTTC. Based on the CDR3 plus reference TRBV7-6 and TRBJ2-5, the full variable domain is GAGVSQSPRYKVTKRGQDVALRCDPISGHVSLYWYRQALGQGPEFLTYFNYEAQQDKSGLPNDRFSAERPEGSISTLTIQRTEQRDSAMYRCASSLETGEFQETQYFGPGTRLLVL.

The chain carries TRBV5-1 and TRBJ2-1; D remains ambiguous. The CDR3 extends over 14 amino acids. Germline CDR1 reads SGHRS; CDR2 reads YFSETQ. V lost 4 bases, J lost 8 bases, and 16 bases lay in between. CDR3 nucleotide sequence: TGCGCCAGCAGCACGGAGTGGTTTAGTGATGAGCAGTTCTTC. Amino acid sequence: CASSTEWFSDEQFF.

This clonotype turned up a few times. The rearrangement joins TRBV5-1 to TRBJ2-3; 10 nucleotides line up with TRBD1. This CDR3 comprises 16 residues. Looked up from germline, CDR1 is SGHRS and CDR2 is YFSETQ. J gave up 4 bases and V 7 bases, and 12 bases lay outside the gene matches. For the CDR3, the DNA is TGCGCCAGCGCAGGAACTGGGACAGGGGCGGCAGATACGCAGTATTTT. Encoded protein: CASAGTGTGAADTQYF.